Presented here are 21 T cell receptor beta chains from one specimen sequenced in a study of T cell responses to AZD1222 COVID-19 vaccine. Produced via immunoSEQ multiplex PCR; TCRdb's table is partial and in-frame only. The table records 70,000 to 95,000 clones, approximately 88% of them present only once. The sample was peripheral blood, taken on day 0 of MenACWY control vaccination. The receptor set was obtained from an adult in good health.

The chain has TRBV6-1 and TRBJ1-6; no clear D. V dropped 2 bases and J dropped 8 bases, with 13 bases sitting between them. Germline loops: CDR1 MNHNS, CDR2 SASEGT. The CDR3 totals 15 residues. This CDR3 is CASSELASYDSPLHF. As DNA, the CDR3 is TGTGCCAGCAGTGAATTAGCCAGCTACGATTCACCCCTCCACTTT.

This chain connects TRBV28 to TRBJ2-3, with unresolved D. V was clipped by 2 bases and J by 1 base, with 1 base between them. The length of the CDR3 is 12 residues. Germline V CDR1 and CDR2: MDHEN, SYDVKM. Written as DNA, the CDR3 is TGTGCCAGCAGTTTAGGCACAGATACGCAGTATTTT. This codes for CASSLGTDTQYF.

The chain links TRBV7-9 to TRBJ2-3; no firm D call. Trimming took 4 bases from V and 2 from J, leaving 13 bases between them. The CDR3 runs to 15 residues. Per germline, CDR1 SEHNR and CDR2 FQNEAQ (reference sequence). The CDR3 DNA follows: TGTGCCAGCAGCTCAACGGGCAGTTACACAGATACGCAGTATTTT. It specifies CASSSTGSYTDTQYF.

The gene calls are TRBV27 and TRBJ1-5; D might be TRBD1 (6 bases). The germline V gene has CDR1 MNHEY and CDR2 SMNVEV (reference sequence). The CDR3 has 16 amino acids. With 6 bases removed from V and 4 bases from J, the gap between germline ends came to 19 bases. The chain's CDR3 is CASRLGGGLRNQPQHF. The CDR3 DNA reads TGTGCCAGCAGACTTGGCGGGGGGCTGCGGAATCAGCCCCAGCATTTT.

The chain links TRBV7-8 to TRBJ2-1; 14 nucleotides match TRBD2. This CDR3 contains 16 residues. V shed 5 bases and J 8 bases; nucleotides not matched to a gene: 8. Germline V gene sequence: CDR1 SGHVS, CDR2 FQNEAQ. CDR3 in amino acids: CASSPRLAGGVHEQFF. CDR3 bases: TGTGCCAGCAGCCCCAGACTAGCGGGAGGGGTCCATGAGCAGTTCTTC.

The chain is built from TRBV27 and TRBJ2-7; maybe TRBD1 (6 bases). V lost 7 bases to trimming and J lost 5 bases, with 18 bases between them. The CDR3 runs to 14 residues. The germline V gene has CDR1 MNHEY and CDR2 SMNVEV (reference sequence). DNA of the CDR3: TGTGCCAGCACTAGCTTCAGGGGAATCCACGAGCAGTACTTC. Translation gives CASTSFRGIHEQYF.

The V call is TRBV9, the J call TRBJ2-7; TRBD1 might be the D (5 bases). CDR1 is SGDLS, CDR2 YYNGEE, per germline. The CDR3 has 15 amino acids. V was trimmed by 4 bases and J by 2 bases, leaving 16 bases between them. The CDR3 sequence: CASSPYGQGAYEQYF. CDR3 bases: TGTGCCAGCAGCCCGTACGGGCAGGGCGCCTACGAGCAGTACTTC.

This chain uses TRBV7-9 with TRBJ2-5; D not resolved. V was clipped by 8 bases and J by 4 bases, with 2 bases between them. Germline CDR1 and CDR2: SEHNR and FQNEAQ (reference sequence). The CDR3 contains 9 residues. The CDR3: CASGETQYF. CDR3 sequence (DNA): TGTGCCAGCGGAGAGACCCAGTACTTC.

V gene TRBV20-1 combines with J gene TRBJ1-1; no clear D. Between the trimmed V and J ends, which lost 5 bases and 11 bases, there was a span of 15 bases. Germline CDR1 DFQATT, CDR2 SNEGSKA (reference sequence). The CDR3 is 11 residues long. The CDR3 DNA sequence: TGCAGTGCTGGCCGATTGAGGGTGGCTTTCTTT. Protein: CSAGRLRVAFF.

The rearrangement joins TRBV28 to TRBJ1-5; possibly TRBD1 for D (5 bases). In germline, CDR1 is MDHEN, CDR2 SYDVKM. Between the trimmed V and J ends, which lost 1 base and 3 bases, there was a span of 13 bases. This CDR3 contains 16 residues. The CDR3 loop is CASSLLQFRDNQPQHF. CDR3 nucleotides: TGTGCCAGCAGTTTATTGCAGTTCAGGGACAATCAGCCCCAGCATTTT.

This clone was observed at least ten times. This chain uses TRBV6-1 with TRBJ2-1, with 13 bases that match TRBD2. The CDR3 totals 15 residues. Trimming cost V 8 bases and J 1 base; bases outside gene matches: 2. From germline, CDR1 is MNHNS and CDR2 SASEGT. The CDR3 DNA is TGTGCCAGCGGACTAGCGGGAGTATCCTACAATGAGCAGTTCTTC. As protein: CASGLAGVSYNEQFF.

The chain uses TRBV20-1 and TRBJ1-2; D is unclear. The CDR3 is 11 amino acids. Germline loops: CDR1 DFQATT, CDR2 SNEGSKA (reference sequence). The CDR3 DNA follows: TGCGCGTACCTGGATAGGGATGGCTACACCTTC. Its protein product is CAYLDRDGYTF.

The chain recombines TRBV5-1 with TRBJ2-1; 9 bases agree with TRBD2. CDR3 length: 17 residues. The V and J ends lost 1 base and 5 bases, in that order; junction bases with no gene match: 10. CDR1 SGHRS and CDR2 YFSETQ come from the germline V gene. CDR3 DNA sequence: TGCGCCAGCAGCTTGCAGCTCTCTAGCGGGATCCACAATGAGCAGTTCTTC. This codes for CASSLQLSSGIHNEQFF.

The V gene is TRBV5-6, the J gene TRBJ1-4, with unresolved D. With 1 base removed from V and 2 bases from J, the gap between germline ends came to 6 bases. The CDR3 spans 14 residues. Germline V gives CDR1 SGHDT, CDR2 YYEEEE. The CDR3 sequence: CASSLRRTNEKLFF. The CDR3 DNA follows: TGTGCCAGCAGCTTGAGACGTACTAATGAAAAACTGTTTTTT.

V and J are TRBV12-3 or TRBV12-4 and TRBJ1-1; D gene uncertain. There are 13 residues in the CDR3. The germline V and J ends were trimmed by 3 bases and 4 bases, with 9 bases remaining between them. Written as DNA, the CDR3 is TGTGCCAGCAGTTTTGGGGAAAGCACTGAAGCTTTCTTT. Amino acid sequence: CASSFGESTEAFF.

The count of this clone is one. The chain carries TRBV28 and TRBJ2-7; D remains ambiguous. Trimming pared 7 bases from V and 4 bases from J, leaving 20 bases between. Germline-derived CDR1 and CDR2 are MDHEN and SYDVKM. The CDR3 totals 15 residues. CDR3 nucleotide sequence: TGTGCCAGCAAATCCTCAGGTGAGGCGGTTTACGAGCAGTACTTC. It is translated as CASKSSGEAVYEQYF.

Here the CDR3 reads CSVEYGTGGHEKLFF. For the CDR3, the DNA is TGCAGCGTTGAATATGGGACAGGGGGACATGAAAAACTGTTTTTT. The rearrangement joins TRBV29-1 to TRBJ1-4, with 11 bases that match TRBD1. V shed 2 bases, J shed 6 bases, and the junction held 5 bases outside the gene matches. Per germline, CDR1 SQVTM and CDR2 ANQGSEA. CDR3 length equals 15 residues. Combining the CDR3 with reference TRBV29-1 and TRBJ1-4 gives the whole variable domain SAVISQKPSRDICQRGTSLTIQCQVDSQVTMMFWYRQQPGQSLTLIATANQGSEATYESGFVIDKFPISRPNLTFSTLTVSNMSPEDSSIYLCSVEYGTGGHEKLFFGSGTQLSVL.

The CDR3 loop reads CATSDLRTGDFGGELFF. DNA of the CDR3: TGTGCCACCAGTGATCTCCGGACAGGGGATTTCGGCGGGGAGCTGTTTTTT. V and J are TRBV24-1 and TRBJ2-2; 9 bases agree with TRBD1. V was pared by 3 bases and J by 7 bases, with 11 bases of the junction left unmatched. This CDR3 contains 17 residues. Looked up from germline, CDR1 is KGHDR and CDR2 is SFDVKD.

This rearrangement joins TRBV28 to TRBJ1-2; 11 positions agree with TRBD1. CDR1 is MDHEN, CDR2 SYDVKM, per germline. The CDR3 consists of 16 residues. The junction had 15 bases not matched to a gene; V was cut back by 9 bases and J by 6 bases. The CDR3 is CASKLEADRGHDGYTF. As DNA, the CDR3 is TGTGCCAGTAAACTGGAAGCGGACAGGGGGCATGATGGCTACACCTTC.

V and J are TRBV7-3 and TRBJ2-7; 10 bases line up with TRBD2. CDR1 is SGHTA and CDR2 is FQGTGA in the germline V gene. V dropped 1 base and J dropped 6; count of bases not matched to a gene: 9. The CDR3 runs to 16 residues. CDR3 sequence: CASSLSPLAGAREQYF. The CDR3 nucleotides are TGTGCCAGCAGCTTAAGCCCTCTAGCGGGAGCTCGCGAGCAGTACTTC.

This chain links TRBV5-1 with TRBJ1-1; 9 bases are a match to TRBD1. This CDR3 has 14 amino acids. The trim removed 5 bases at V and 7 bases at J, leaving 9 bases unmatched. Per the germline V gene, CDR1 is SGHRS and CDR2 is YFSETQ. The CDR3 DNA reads TGCGCCAGCAGAACCGGGACAGGGAGGGATGAAGCTTTCTTT. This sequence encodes CASRTGTGRDEAFF.